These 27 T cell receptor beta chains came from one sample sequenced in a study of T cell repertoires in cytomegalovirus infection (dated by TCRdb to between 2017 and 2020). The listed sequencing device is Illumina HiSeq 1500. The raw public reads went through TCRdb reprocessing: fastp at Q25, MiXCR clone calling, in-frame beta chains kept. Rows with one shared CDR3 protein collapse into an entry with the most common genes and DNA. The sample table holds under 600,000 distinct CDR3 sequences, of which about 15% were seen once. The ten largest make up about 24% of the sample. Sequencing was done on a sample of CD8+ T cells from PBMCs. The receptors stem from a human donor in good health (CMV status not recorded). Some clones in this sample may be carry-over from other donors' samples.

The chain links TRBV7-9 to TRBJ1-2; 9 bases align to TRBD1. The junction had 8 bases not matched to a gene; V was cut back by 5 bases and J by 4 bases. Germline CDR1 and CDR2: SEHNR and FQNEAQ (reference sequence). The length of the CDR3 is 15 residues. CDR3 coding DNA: TGTGCCAGCAGCGACCCTCGGGACAGGGTCTATGGCTACACCTTC. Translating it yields CASSDPRDRVYGYTF. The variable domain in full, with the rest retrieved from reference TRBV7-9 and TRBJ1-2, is DTGVSQNPRHKITKRGQNVTFRCDPISEHNRLYWYRQTLGQGPEFLTYFQNEAQLEKSRLLSDRFSAERPKGSFSTLEIQRTEQGDSAMYLCASSDPRDRVYGYTFGSGTRLTVV.

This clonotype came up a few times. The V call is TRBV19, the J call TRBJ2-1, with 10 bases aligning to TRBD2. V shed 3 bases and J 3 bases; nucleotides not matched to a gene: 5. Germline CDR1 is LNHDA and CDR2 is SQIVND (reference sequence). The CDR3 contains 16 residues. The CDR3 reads CASSMSSGGHYNEQFF. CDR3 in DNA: TGTGCCAGTAGTATGTCTAGCGGGGGACACTACAATGAGCAGTTCTTC.

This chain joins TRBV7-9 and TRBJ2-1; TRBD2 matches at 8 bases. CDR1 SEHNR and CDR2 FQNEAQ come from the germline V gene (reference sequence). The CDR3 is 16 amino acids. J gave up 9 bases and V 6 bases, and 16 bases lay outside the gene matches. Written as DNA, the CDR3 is TGTGCCAGCAGTAAACCGGGGGGGGGGCCGGTGGGTGAGCAGTTCTTC. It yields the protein CASSKPGGGPVGEQFF. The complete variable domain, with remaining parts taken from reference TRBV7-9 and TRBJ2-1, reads DTGVSQNPRHKITKRGQNVTFRCDPISEHNRLYWYRQTLGQGPEFLTYFQNEAQLEKSRLLSDRFSAERPKGSFSTLEIQRTEQGDSAMYLCASSKPGGGPVGEQFFGPGTRLTVL.

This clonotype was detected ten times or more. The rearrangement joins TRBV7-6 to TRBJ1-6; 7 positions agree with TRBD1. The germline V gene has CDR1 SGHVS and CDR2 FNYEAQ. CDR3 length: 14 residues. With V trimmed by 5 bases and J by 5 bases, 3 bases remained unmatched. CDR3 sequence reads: CASSRQGNNSPLHF. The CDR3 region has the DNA TGTGCCAGCAGCCGACAGGGAAATAATTCACCCCTCCACTTT.

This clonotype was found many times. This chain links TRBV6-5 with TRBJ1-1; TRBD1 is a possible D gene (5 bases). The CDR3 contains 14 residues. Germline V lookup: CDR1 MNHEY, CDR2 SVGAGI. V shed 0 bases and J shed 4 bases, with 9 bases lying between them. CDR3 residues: CASSYSRVGTEAFF. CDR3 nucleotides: TGTGCCAGCAGTTACTCCAGGGTGGGCACTGAAGCTTTCTTT.

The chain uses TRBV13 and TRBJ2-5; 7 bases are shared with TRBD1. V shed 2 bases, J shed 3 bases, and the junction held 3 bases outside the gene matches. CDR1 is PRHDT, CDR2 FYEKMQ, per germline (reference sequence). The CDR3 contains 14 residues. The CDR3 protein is CASSLTGDEETQYF. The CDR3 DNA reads TGTGCCAGCAGCTTAACAGGGGACGAAGAGACCCAGTACTTC. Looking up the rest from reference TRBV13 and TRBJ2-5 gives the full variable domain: AAGVIQSPRHLIKEKRETATLKCYPIPRHDTVYWYQQGPGQDPQFLISFYEKMQSDKGSIPDRFSAQQFSDYHSELNMSSLELGDSALYFCASSLTGDEETQYFGPGTRLLVL.

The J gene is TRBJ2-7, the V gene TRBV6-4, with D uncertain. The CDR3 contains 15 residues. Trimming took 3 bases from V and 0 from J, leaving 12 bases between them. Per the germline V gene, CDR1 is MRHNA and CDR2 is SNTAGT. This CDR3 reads CASSESPETSYEQYF. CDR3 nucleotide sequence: TGTGCCAGCAGTGAATCTCCAGAGACCTCCTACGAGCAGTACTTC.

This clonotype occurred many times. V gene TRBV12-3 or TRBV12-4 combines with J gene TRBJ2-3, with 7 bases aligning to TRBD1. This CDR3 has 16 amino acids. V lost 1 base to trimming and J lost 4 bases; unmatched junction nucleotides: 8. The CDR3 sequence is CASSLGLGGASDTQYF. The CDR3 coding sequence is TGTGCCAGCAGTTTAGGGCTAGGGGGCGCATCAGATACGCAGTATTTT.

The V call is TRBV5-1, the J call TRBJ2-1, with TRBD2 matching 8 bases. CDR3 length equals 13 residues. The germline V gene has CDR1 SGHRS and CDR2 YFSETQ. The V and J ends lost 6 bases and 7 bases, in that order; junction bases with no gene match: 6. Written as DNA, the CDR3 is TGCGCCAGCACCCGGGGGGGGGGTAATGAGCAGTTCTTC. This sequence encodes CASTRGGGNEQFF.

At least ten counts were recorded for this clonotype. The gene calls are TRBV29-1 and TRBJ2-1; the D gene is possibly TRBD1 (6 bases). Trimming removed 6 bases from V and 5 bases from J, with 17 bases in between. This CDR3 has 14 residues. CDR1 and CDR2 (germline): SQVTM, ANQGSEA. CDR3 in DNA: TGCAGCGTCACCACAGGGATTGAAAACAATGAGCAGTTCTTC. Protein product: CSVTTGIENNEQFF.

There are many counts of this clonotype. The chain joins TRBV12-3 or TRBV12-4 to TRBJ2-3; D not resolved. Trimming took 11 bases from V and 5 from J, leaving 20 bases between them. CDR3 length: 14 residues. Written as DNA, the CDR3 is TGTGCCTCCGGGTTTCAACGGCGCGTAGATACGCAGTATTTT. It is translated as CASGFQRRVDTQYF.

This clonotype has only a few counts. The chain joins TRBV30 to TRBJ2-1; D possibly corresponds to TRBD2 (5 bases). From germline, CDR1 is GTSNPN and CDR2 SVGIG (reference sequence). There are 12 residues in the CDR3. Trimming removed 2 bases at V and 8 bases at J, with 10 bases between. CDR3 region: CAWSPTGDEQFF. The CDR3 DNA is TGTGCCTGGAGTCCGACCGGGGATGAGCAGTTCTTC.

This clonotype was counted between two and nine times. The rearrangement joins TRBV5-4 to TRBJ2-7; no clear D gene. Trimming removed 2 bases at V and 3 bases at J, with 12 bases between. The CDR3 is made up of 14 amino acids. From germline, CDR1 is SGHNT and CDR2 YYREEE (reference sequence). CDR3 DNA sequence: TGTGCCAGCAGCTTAGGTACTCGGAACTACGAGCAGTACTTC. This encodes CASSLGTRNYEQYF.

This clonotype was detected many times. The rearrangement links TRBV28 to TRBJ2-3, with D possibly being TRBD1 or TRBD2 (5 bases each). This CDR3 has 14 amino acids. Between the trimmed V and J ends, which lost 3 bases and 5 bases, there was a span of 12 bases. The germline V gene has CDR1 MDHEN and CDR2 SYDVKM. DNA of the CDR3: TGTGCCAGCAGTTTGGGGACCCCGGGAGATACGCAGTATTTT. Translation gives CASSLGTPGDTQYF.

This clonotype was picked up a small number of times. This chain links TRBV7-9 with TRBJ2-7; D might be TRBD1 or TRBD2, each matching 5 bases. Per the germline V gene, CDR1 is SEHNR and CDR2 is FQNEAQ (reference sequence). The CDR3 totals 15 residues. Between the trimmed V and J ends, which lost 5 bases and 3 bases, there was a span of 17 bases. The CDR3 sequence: CASSARDHGDYEQYF. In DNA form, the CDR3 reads TGTGCCAGCAGCGCCCGGGACCATGGGGACTACGAGCAGTACTTC.

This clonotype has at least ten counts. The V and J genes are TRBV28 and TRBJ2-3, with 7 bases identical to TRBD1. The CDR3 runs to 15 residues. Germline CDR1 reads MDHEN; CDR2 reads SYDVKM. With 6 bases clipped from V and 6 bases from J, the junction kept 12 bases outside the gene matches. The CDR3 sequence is CASRSSGQEGDTQYF. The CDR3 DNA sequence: TGTGCCAGCAGATCCTCCGGACAGGAAGGGGATACGCAGTATTTT.

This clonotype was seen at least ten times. CDR3 amino acids: CASSRGTGWDEDEKLFF. The CDR3 DNA reads TGTGCCAGCAGCCGAGGGACAGGGTGGGATGAGGATGAAAAACTGTTTTTT. This chain connects TRBV7-9 to TRBJ1-4, with 9 bases fitting TRBD1. Germline V gene sequence: CDR1 SEHNR, CDR2 FQNEAQ (reference sequence). The CDR3 loop spans 17 amino acids. Germline trimming cut 5 bases from V and 6 bases from J; bases unmatched to any gene: 13.

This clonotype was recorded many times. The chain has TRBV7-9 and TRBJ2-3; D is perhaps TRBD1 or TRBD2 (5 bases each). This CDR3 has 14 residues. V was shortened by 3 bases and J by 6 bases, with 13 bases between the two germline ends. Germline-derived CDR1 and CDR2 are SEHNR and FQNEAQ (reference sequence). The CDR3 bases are TGTGCCAGCAGCTTCCCGGGAAGGGGCGATACGCAGTATTTT. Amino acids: CASSFPGRGDTQYF.

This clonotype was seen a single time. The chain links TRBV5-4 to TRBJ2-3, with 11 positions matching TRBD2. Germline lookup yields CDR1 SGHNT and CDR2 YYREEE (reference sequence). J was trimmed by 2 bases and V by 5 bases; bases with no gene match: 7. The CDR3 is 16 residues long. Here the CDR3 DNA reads TGTGCCAGCAGTCATCGACTAGCGGGACTCACAGATACGCAGTATTTT. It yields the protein CASSHRLAGLTDTQYF.

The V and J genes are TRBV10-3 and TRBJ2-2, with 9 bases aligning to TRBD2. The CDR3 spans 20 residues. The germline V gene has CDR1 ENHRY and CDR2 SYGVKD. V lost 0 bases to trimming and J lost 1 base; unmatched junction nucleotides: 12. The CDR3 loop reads CAISESTSGGAIWNTGELFF. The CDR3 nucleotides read TGTGCCATCAGTGAGTCGACTAGCGGAGGGGCCATTTGGAACACCGGGGAGCTGTTTTTT.

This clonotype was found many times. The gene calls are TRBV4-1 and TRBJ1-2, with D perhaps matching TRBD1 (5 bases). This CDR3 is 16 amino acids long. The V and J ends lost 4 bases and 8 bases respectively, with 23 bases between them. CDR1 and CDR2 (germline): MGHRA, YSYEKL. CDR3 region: CASSPTRGSGGWGYTF. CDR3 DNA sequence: TGCGCCAGCAGCCCGACAAGGGGATCAGGCGGGTGGGGCTACACCTTC.

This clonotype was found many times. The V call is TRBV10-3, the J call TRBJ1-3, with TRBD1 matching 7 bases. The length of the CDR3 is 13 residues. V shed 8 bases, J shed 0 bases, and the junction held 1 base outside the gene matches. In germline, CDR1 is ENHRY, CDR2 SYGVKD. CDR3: CAIQGGSGNTIYF. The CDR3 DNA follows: TGTGCCATCCAGGGGGGCTCTGGAAACACCATATATTTT.

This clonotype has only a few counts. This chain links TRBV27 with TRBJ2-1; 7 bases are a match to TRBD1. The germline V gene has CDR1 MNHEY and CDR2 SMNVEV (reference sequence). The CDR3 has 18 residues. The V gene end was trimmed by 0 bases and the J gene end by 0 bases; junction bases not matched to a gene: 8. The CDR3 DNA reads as TGTGCCAGCAGTTTATCTCTACAGACAGGGCGCTCCTACAATGAGCAGTTCTTC. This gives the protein CASSLSLQTGRSYNEQFF.

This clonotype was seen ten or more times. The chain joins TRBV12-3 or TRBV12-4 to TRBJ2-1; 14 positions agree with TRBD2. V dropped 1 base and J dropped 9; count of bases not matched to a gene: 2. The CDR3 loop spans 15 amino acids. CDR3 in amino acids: CASSLEGLAGAEQFF. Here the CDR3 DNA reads TGTGCCAGCAGTTTAGAGGGACTAGCGGGAGCTGAGCAGTTCTTC.

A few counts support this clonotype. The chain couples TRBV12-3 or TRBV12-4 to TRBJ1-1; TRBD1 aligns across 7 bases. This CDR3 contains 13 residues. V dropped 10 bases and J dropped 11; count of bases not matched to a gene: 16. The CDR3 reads CAIRKDGTVDAFF. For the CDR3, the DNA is TGTGCCATCCGGAAGGATGGGACAGTAGACGCTTTCTTT.

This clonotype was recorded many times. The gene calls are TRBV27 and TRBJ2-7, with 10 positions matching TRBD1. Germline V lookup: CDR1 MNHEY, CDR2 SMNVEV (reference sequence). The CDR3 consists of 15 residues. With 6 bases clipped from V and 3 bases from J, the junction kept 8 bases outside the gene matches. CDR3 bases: TGTGCCAGCAGCAAACTACGGGACAGGGGCTACGAGCAGTACTTC. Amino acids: CASSKLRDRGYEQYF.

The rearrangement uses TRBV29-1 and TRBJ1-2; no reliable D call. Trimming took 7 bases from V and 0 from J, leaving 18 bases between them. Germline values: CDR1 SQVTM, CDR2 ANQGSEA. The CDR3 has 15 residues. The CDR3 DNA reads TGCAGCGAAATCCCCCCATGGGGATCTAACTATGGCTACACCTTC. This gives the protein CSEIPPWGSNYGYTF.